These T cell receptor beta chains were read from a single sample in a study of blood T cell repertoires in COVID-19. Repertoires were generated with immunoSEQ multiplex PCR, while TCRdb's copy carries only in-frame clones and drops some. Here the sample spans about 100,000 clones, around 80% being singletons. Material: peripheral blood. Source of these receptors: a man aged 65-85 years with active or convalescent COVID-19. Both conserved end residues are part of each CDR3. Each record gives: CDR3 length, J gene, clone size, D gene, V gene, CDR3 protein, CDR3 DNA. D genes are given only for firm matches. Expanded clones are given a class, and other clones once, few, many or no size at all.

15,TRBJ2-2,.,TRBD1,TRBV11-3,CASSSEDRASGELFF,TGTGCCAGCAGCTCAGAGGACAGGGCATCCGGGGAGCTGTTTTTT
15,TRBJ2-3,.,TRBD2,TRBV10-3,CAISLAGEDTDTQYF,TGTGCCATCAGCTTAGCGGGAGAAGACACAGATACGCAGTATTTT
13,TRBJ1-1,.,.,TRBV12-3/TRBV12-4,CASSLAGGTEAFF,TGTGCCAGCAGTTTAGCGGGAGGGACGGAAGCTTTCTTT
11,TRBJ2-5,.,.,TRBV20-1,CSALGGETQYF,TGCAGTGCCTTGGGCGGGGAGACCCAGTACTTC
12,TRBJ1-5,.,.,TRBV30,CAWKEDNQPQHF,TGTGCCTGGAAGGAGGACAATCAGCCCCAGCATTTT
17,TRBJ2-7,.,TRBD2,TRBV7-2,CASSLVGTSGSAYEQYF,TGTGCCAGCAGCTTAGTTGGGACTAGCGGGAGTGCCTACGAGCAGTACTTC
16,TRBJ2-1,once,.,TRBV27,CASSGGQGFSYNEQFF,TGTGCCAGCAGTGGGGGACAAGGATTCTCCTACAATGAGCAGTTCTTC
16,TRBJ1-1,.,.,TRBV5-1,CASNPQGLAGGTEAFF,TGCGCCAGCAACCCACAGGGACTCGCGGGAGGCACTGAAGCTTTCTTT
15,TRBJ1-2,few,TRBD1,TRBV11-2,CASSPLQGRGYGYTF,TGTGCCAGCAGCCCCCTACAGGGGAGAGGCTATGGCTACACCTTC
14,TRBJ1-2,.,.,TRBV5-4,CASSPRGRGNGYTF,TGTGCCAGCAGCCCTCGAGGGAGGGGTAACGGCTACACCTTC
14,TRBJ1-5,.,.,TRBV15,CATSIGLSNQPQHF,TGTGCCACCAGCATTGGCCTTAGCAATCAGCCCCAGCATTTT
14,TRBJ1-2,.,.,TRBV5-1,CASSSQSGGYGYTF,TGCGCCAGCAGCTCCCAGAGTGGAGGCTATGGCTACACCTTC
14,TRBJ1-4,.,TRBD1,TRBV5-1,CASSPGTGLEKLFF,TGCGCCAGCAGCCCCGGGACAGGGTTGGAAAAACTGTTTTTT
15,TRBJ1-1,few,.,TRBV6-1,CASSDWEGARTEAFF,TGTGCCAGCAGTGATTGGGAAGGGGCAAGGACTGAAGCTTTCTTT
15,TRBJ2-1,.,TRBD1,TRBV5-1,CASSSRGTGVNEQFF,TGCGCCAGCAGCTCCAGGGGGACAGGGGTCAATGAGCAGTTCTTC
16,TRBJ2-1,.,TRBD2,TRBV7-8,CASSYSRLAGVNEQFF,TGTGCCAGCTCGTATTCTAGACTAGCGGGAGTCAATGAGCAGTTCTTC
13,TRBJ2-5,.,TRBD2,TRBV7-9,CASSRTGGETQYF,TGTGCCAGCAGTCGCACGGGGGGGGAGACCCAGTACTTC
18,TRBJ2-2,.,.,TRBV5-1,CASSLHAPGLTNTGELFF,TGCGCCAGCAGCTTGCATGCCCCGGGACTCACGAACACCGGGGAGCTGTTTTTT
17,TRBJ2-7,.,TRBD2,TRBV7-8,CASSLVGSGRGWSEQYF,TGTGCCAGCAGCTTAGTTGGTAGCGGGAGAGGTTGGAGCGAGCAGTACTTC
16,TRBJ1-1,.,.,TRBV4-1,CASSQDLGTMNTEAFF,TGCGCCAGCAGCCAAGATTTGGGGACAATGAACACTGAAGCTTTCTTT
13,TRBJ1-5,.,.,TRBV2,CASKGGPNQPQHF,TGTGCCAGCAAGGGAGGGCCCAATCAGCCCCAGCATTTT
13,TRBJ1-1,.,.,TRBV28,CASSLAQAPEAFF,TGTGCCAGCAGTTTAGCGCAGGCCCCTGAAGCTTTCTTT
16,TRBJ2-7,.,TRBD2,TRBV3-1/TRBV3-2,CASSQAASGGTYEQYF,TGTGCCAGCAGCCAAGCGGCTAGCGGGGGCACCTACGAGCAGTACTTC
17,TRBJ2-5,.,TRBD1,TRBV24-1,CATSDLPGQNPQETQYF,TGTGCCACCAGTGATTTACCGGGACAGAACCCTCAAGAGACCCAGTACTTC
16,TRBJ2-1,.,TRBD2,TRBV12-5,CASGSPTSGSYNEQFF,TGTGCTAGTGGTTCCCCGACTAGCGGTTCCTACAATGAGCAGTTCTTC
12,TRBJ1-2,.,.,TRBV4-1,CASSQQGYGYTF,TGCGCCAGCAGCCAGCAGGGGTATGGCTACACCTTC
13,TRBJ1-3,once,.,TRBV3-1/TRBV3-2,CASSQNLGNTIYF,TGTGCCAGCAGCCAAAATCTGGGAAACACCATATATTTT
19,TRBJ2-3,.,TRBD2,TRBV10-3,CAISEGRTSGRENTDTQYF,TGTGCCATCAGTGAGGGGAGGACTAGCGGGAGAGAGAACACAGATACGCAGTATTTT